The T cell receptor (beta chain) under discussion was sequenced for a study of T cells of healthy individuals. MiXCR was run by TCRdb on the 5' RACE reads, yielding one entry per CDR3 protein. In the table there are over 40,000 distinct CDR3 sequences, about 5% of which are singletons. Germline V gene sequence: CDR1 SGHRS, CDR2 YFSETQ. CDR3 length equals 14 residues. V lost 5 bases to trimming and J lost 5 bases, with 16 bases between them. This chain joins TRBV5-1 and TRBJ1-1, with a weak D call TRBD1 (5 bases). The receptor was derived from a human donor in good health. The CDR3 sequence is CASRGVVEGTEAFF. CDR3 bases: TGCGCCAGCAGAGGGGTAGTAGAGGGAACTGAAGCTTTCTTT.